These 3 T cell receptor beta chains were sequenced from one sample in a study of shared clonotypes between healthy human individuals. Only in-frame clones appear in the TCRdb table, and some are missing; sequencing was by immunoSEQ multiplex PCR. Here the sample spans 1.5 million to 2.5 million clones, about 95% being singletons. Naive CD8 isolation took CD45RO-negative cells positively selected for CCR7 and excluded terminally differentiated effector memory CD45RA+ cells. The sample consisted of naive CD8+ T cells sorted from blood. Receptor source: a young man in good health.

DNA of the CDR3: TGTGCCAGCAGCTTTTCATCGACTAGCGGGGGGGGCACAGATACGCAGTATTTT. As protein: CASSFSSTSGGGTDTQYF. The chain is built from TRBV13 and TRBJ2-3; 14 bases are a match to TRBD2. Germline CDR1 and CDR2: PRHDT and FYEKMQ (reference sequence). The trim removed 3 bases at V and 1 base at J, leaving 6 bases unmatched. The CDR3 is made up of 18 amino acids.

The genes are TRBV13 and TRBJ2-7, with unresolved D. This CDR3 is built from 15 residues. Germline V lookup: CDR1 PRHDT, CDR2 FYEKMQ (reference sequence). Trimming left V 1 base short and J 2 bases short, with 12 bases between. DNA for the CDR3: TGTGCCAGCAGCTTAGTGTCCGAAGGGACCTACGAGCAGTACTTC. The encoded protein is CASSLVSEGTYEQYF.

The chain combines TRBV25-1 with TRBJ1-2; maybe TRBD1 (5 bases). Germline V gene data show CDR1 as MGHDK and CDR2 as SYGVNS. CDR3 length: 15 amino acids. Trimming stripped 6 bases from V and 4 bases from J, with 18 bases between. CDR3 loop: CASSKSGGLTYGYTF. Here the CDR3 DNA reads TGTGCCAGCAGCAAAAGCGGGGGATTGACCTATGGCTACACCTTC.